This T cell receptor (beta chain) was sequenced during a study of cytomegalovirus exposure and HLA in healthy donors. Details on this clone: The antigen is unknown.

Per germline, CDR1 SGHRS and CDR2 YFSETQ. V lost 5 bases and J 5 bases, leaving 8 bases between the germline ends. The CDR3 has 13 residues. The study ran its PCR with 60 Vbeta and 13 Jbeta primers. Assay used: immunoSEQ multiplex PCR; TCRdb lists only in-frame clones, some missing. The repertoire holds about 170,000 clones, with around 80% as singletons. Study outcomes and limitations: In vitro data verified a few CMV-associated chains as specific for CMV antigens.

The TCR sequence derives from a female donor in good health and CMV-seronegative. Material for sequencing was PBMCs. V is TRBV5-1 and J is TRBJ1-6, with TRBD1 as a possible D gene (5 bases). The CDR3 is CASRWGDNSPLHF. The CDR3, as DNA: TGCGCCAGCAGATGGGGGGATAATTCACCCCTCCACTTT.